This T cell receptor beta chain originates from a study of blood T cells in healthy people across ages. The second PCR ran roughly 7 to 12 cycles with a sample-barcoded 5' primer and J-beta primers. TCRdb fed the 5' RACE reads into MiXCR, producing one record per CDR3 protein. The data show about 940,000 distinct CDR3 sequences, about 48% seen once. The length of the CDR3 is 13 residues. CDR1 is SQVTM, CDR2 ANQGSEA, per germline. With 4 bases clipped from V and 5 bases from J, the junction kept 5 bases outside the gene matches. The specimen was blood. The chain employs TRBV29-1 and TRBJ2-1; TRBD1 agrees at 7 bases. The TCR comes from a man aged 25 to 45 in good health. CDR3: CSVVRTGHNEQFF. The DNA for the CDR3 is TGCAGCGTTGTTCGGACAGGACACAATGAGCAGTTCTTC.